This entry features one T cell receptor beta chain sequence. The specificity of this receptor is unknown. The record has no base qualities; no much larger clone is one base away. This sample stems from a study of graft-versus-host responses after intestinal transplantation (dated by TCRdb to the early 2020s). About the study as a whole: The transplants that recipients got were multivisceral, liver-intestinal, or isolated intestinal. All recipients received anti-thymocyte globulin induction followed by maintenance tacrolimus and steroids for approximately 3 years. After intestinal transplantation, graft-versus-host and host-versus-graft alloreactive T cell clones in the graft, circulation and bone marrow were tracked using bulk TCR-beta CDR3 sequencing. To identify alloreactive clones, pre-transplant mixed lymphocyte reaction products were sequenced and compared with unstimulated pre-transplant donor and recipient T cells. The cohort enrolled some 25 intestinal transplant recipients including one retransplant, and a few patients lacking pretransplant specimens were excluded. A peak of at least 4% donor T cells among recipient peripheral blood mononuclear cells was the definition used for donor T cell macrochimerism. Instead of going to the commercial service, samples from a few later patients were sequenced in-house on an Illumina MiSeq and processed with MiXCR. The full study reports these points: Patients with donor T cell macrochimerism had high GvH to HvG T cell clonal ratios in their allografts. Peak levels of circulating GvH clones were associated with declines in HvG clones early after transplant. GvH clones turned up in recipient bone marrow, with some appearing earlier in ileal mucosa or blood, a pattern consistent with an intestinal mucosal origin. The relatively low number and heterogeneity of intestinal transplant patients limited the conclusions.

Per the germline V gene, SQVTM is the CDR1 and ANQGSEA is the CDR2. Compared with germline, V lacks 0 bases and J lacks 3 bases; bases without a gene match: 1. The CDR3, from cysteine to phenylalanine, totals 14 residues. CDR3 DNA only is kept here, 42 bases in frame from base 1. The method was the immunoSEQ multiplex PCR assay. For most patients, high-throughput TCR-beta CDR3 sequencing of genomic DNA was performed by Adaptive Biotechnologies. The original methods were these. Adaptive's ImmunoSEQ software supplied the TCR sequencing data for roughly 17 patients, while MiXCR and VDJtools were used to process three other patients. CDR3 nucleotide sequences shared between donor and recipient were removed because the origin of such sequences could not be assigned. To be classed as alloreactive, a clone needed at least 2-fold expansion over unstimulated cells and a minimum CFSE-low frequency of 0.002% (template counts) or 0.001% (read counts). Mappable clones were those detected in sequenced pre-transplant spleen, lymph node, or MLR CFSE-low populations of the donor or recipient. Cumulative frequency of alloreactive clones was calculated as a percentage of all sequences weighted by copy number. The table comes from immuneACCESS by way of TCRdb, which keeps in-frame sequences with V and J called. Part of the clones is missing from these tables; in studies checked, under half for an unresolved V gene and the rest for unknown reasons. V and J calls and clone size come straight from that table; D and trimming were deduced from the DNA. This sample comprises approximately 20,000 clones, roughly nine tenths of them detected only once. The ten most abundant clones make up 4.5% to 5.5% of the sample.

Blood samples were collected up to 4 times in the first month after transplant and then at least monthly when available. This sample comprised PBMCs, obtained roughly 64 days after intestinal transplantation. This clonotype was sampled from a human patient who received an intestinal transplant, so some T cells may come from the graft donor. This chain joins TRBV29-1 to TRBJ1-3, with 8 bases aligning to TRBD1. This receptor carries the CDR3 CSVEDGTGGNTIYF. The nucleotide sequence is TGCAGCGTTGAAGATGGGACAGGTGGAAACACCATATATTTT.